The 12 T cell receptor beta chains presented below share a single source sample, sequenced in a study of regulatory T cells in long-lasting Graves disease. The TCR beta library used iRepertoire HTBI primers with Arm-PCR amplification of CDR3. TCRdb reprocessed the multiplex PCR reads via MiXCR and lists one record per CDR3 protein. The sample has around 400,000 distinct CDR3 sequences, approximately 15% seen once. The time point is: newly diagnosed GD, antithyroid drugs for less than 3 months. Following extraction of RNA from PBMCs, that RNA was used to make the TCR library. The same specimen was also included in a second study, on T cells in Graves' hyperthyroidism and ophthalmopathy.

The source material was peripheral blood mononuclear cells (PBMCs), sampled at new diagnosis, from a patient treated with antithyroid drugs. All receptors come from a woman aged 40 to 50 with Graves disease.

This clonotype has ten or more counts. This sequence joins TRBV11-2 and TRBJ2-1; 9 nucleotides match TRBD2. CDR3 length: 16 residues. Germline CDR1 and CDR2: SGHAT and FQNNGV. Germline trimming cut 3 bases from V and 4 bases from J; bases unmatched to any gene: 7. The CDR3 DNA is TGTGCCAGCAGCTTTTCAGCGGGAGGAAGGTACAATGAGCAGTTCTTC. It is translated as CASSFSAGGRYNEQFF.

The gene calls are TRBV15 and TRBJ2-1; the D gene is possibly TRBD2 (6 bases). Trimming cost V 1 base and J 4 bases, with 20 bases left between them. Germline CDR1 and CDR2: LNHNV and YYDKDF (reference sequence). The CDR3 consists of 18 residues. The CDR3 bases are TGTGCCACCAGCAGAGGCCCGGGGAGACTAGATTCGTACAATGAGCAGTTCTTC. Translating gives CATSRGPGRLDSYNEQFF.

The chain couples TRBV5-1 to TRBJ2-5, with D unclear. Germline lookup yields CDR1 SGHRS and CDR2 YFSETQ. The V and J ends lost 4 bases and 5 bases respectively, with 15 bases between them. This CDR3 region has 14 residues. The CDR3 DNA reads TGCGCCAGCAGCCCGTCGGAACCGCCGGAGACCCAGTACTTC. As protein: CASSPSEPPETQYF.

In its sample, this clonotype was seen many times. The chain carries TRBV2 and TRBJ2-3; a possible D gene is TRBD2 (5 bases). V dropped 5 bases and J dropped 0 bases, with 12 bases sitting between them. The CDR3 sequence is 15 residues long. The germline gives CDR1 SNHLY, CDR2 FYNNEI. This CDR3 is CASSPDWTSTDTQYF. The CDR3, as DNA: TGTGCCAGCAGTCCGGACTGGACTAGCACAGATACGCAGTATTTT.

This clonotype was detected many times. The V gene is TRBV20-1, the J gene TRBJ1-5; 10 bases map to TRBD1. The CDR3 length is 17 residues. CDR1 is DFQATT, CDR2 SNEGSKA, per germline (reference sequence). V lost 5 bases to trimming and J lost 0 bases; unmatched junction nucleotides: 10. CDR3: CSAELPGQGYSNQPQHF. The CDR3 region has the DNA TGCAGTGCTGAGTTACCGGGACAGGGGTATAGCAATCAGCCCCAGCATTTT.

This clonotype was observed many times. V gene TRBV5-1 combines with J gene TRBJ2-1, with D perhaps given as TRBD1 or TRBD2 (6 bases each). With 0 bases removed from V and 6 bases from J, the gap between germline ends came to 16 bases. The CDR3 totals 16 residues. Germline V lookup: CDR1 SGHRS, CDR2 YFSETQ. The CDR3 nucleotides are TGCGCCAGCAGCTTGGCCGGAGGGGACACCTTCAATGAGCAGTTCTTC. Protein: CASSLAGGDTFNEQFF.

This clonotype was detected ten times or more. The gene calls are TRBV27 and TRBJ2-7; 11 bases line up with TRBD2. CDR3 size: 14 residues. Trimming took 6 bases from V and 4 from J; bases not matched to a gene: 5. The germline V gene has CDR1 MNHEY and CDR2 SMNVEV (reference sequence). The CDR3 DNA reads TGTGCCAGCAGCCTAGCGGGGGGTCTTTACGAGCAGTACTTC. Residues: CASSLAGGLYEQYF.

This clonotype was picked up many times. This chain connects TRBV27 to TRBJ2-7, with D perhaps TRBD2 (5 bases). Germline loops: CDR1 MNHEY, CDR2 SMNVEV (reference sequence). Trimming took 7 bases from V and 4 from J, leaving 11 bases between them. The CDR3 runs to 12 residues. Here the CDR3 DNA reads TGTGCCAGCATAGGTGGGAGATACGAGCAGTACTTC. Protein: CASIGGRYEQYF.

There are many counts of this clonotype. This sequence joins TRBV11-3 and TRBJ2-1; 9 bases are a match to TRBD2. The junction had 4 bases not matched to a gene; V was cut back by 3 bases and J by 10 bases. The germline V gene encodes CDR1 SGHNT and CDR2 YENEEA. This CDR3 is 13 amino acids long. CDR3 DNA sequence: TGTGCCAGCAGCTTCGGTCTAGCGGGGGAGCAGTTCTTC. It yields the protein CASSFGLAGEQFF.

This clonotype appeared many times. The chain is built from TRBV2 and TRBJ1-2, with D possibly TRBD1 on 6 matching bases. V gave up 6 bases and J gave up 10 bases, with 15 bases separating them. The V gene's germline CDR1 is SNHLY and CDR2 FYNNEI. The CDR3 is 12 amino acids. The CDR3 sequence is CASRRTVLDYTF. The CDR3 region has the DNA TGTGCCAGCAGGAGGACAGTCCTGGACTACACCTTC.

A remark on this clonotype: A single base separates this from a much larger clone, so it may be a read error. The J gene is TRBJ2-5, the V gene TRBV28; D may correspond to TRBD1 or TRBD2 (5 bases each). Per germline, CDR1 MDHEN and CDR2 SYDVKM. The CDR3 contains 14 residues. V lost 1 base, J lost 1 base, and 7 bases lay in between. CDR3 coding DNA: TGTGCCAGCAGTTTATTCGGGACCCAAGAGACCCAGTACTTC. Its translation: CASSLFGTQETQYF.

This clonotype was detected only a few times. V gene TRBV24-1 combines with J gene TRBJ2-3; TRBD2 might be the D (6 bases). There are 14 residues in the CDR3. Between the trimmed V and J ends, which lost 6 bases and 5 bases, there was a span of 14 bases. Germline V CDR1 and CDR2: KGHDR, SFDVKD. In DNA form, the CDR3 reads TGTGCCACCAGTCCCCCCCTGGAGGGAGATACGCAGTATTTT. Protein: CATSPPLEGDTQYF.